The sequence of this T cell receptor beta chain was determined in a study of beta chain features in type 1 diabetes. CDR1 is SGHTA, CDR2 FQGNSA, per germline. The CDR3 runs to 15 residues. The V end was cut by 5 bases, the J end by 2 bases, with 13 bases between. Cells sorted by CD45RO/CCR7/CD25/CD127/CD95/CD27 comprised CD4+ naive, central memory, regulatory and stem cell-like memory cells. This clone turned up a few times. Since all of the isolated RNA was reverse transcribed, expressed TCRB transcripts were what got sequenced. Method: immunoSEQ multiplex PCR; TCRdb's copy keeps in-frame clones and lacks some. The data contain about 220,000 clones, 9.5% to 13% of them seen just once; the ten biggest clones take up 1% to 1.5%.

The receptor was derived from a man aged 18 to 29 in good health. The sequenced material came from central memory CD4+ T cells from blood. The chain couples TRBV7-2 to TRBJ2-1; D may be TRBD2 (5 bases). In DNA form, the CDR3 reads TGTGCCAGCAGCCGTCGGGAAGTAGCCTACAATGAGCAGTTCTTC. It translates to CASSRREVAYNEQFF.